This T cell receptor beta chain was captured in a study of STAT5B mutations in CD4+ large granular lymphocyte leukemia. The germline V and J ends were trimmed by 6 bases and 3 bases, with 6 bases remaining between them. The CDR3 has 11 residues. CDR1 is SNHLY and CDR2 is FYNNEI in the germline V gene. Original handling: Productive clonotypes were detectable down to 2.59 x 10-5 frequency. Generated by immunoSEQ multiplex PCR, the TCRdb table keeps only in-frame clones and is missing some. Clonal size and the V and J genes are those of that table, whereas D and trimming came from the DNA. The sample contains over 25,000 clones, 85% of which appear only once.

The chain joins TRBV2 to TRBJ2-7; D may be TRBD1 (6 bases). The sequence was collected from a human donor in good health. Sequencing used CD4+ T cells from blood buffy coats. CDR3 sequence: CASRGHYEQYF. The CDR3 DNA is TGTGCCAGCAGGGGACACTACGAGCAGTACTTC.